These 9 T cell receptor beta chains originate from one sample sequenced in a study of early T cells in non-severe SARS-CoV-2 infection. Using its own MiXCR run on the 5' RACE reads, TCRdb lists one record per CDR3 protein. The table records tens of thousands of distinct CDR3 sequences, approximately 9% of them present only once. Sequenced material: whole blood, taken at baseline. All receptors come from an adult who was a healthcare worker with PCR-confirmed SARS-CoV-2 infection or an uninfected control (not recorded which).

This clonotype was detected a few times. The J gene is TRBJ1-1, the V gene TRBV12-3 or TRBV12-4; no clear D. This CDR3 spans 13 amino acids. Trimming removed 3 bases from V and 2 bases from J, with 7 bases in between. The CDR3 is CASSLAQNTEAFF. CDR3 in DNA: TGTGCCAGCAGTTTGGCACAAAACACTGAAGCTTTCTTT.

The chain carries TRBV7-2 and TRBJ1-6; D remains ambiguous. Germline CDR1 is SGHTA and CDR2 is FQGNSA. Trimming removed 1 base at V and 4 bases at J, with 8 bases between. The CDR3 has 15 amino acids. CDR3 region: CASSLVGSYNSPLHF. CDR3 nucleotide sequence: TGTGCCAGCAGCTTAGTAGGGTCATATAATTCACCCCTCCACTTT.

This clonotype has ten or more counts. This is likely a read error, given that the CDR3 carries no conserved phenylalanine or tryptophan at its end. The chain combines TRBV27 with TRBJ2-2; D gene uncertain. V gave up 4 bases and J gave up 4 bases, with 7 bases separating them. CDR3 length: 13 amino acids. From germline, CDR1 is MNHEY and CDR2 SMNVEV (reference sequence). The CDR3 nucleotides are TGTGCCAGCAGTTACGGGCCCACCGGGGAGCTGTTTGTT. Its translation is CASSYGPTGELFV.

Only a few counts were recorded for this clonotype. The chain couples TRBV12-3 or TRBV12-4 to TRBJ2-3; 10 bases agree with TRBD1. V lost 5 bases and J lost 5; bases outside the gene matches: 7. The CDR3 covers 15 residues. As DNA, the CDR3 is TGTGCCAGCAGTGGTGACAGGGGGCTTAAAGATACGCAGTATTTT. It specifies CASSGDRGLKDTQYF.

This clonotype was counted at least ten times. The V gene is TRBV29-1, the J gene TRBJ2-3; TRBD1 is a possible D gene (6 bases). V dropped 4 bases and J dropped 2 bases, with 16 bases sitting between them. Germline CDR1 reads SQVTM; CDR2 reads ANQGSEA. The length of the CDR3 is 15 residues. Here the CDR3 reads CSVVAQGNPTDTQYF. The CDR3 DNA reads TGCAGCGTTGTGGCACAGGGAAACCCCACAGATACGCAGTATTTT.

V usage is TRBV12-3 or TRBV12-4 and J usage is TRBJ2-1; 15 positions agree with TRBD2. The CDR3 runs 20 residues. After removal of 6 bases from V and 7 bases from J, the junction contained 19 bases not matched to a gene. DNA of the CDR3: TGTGCCAGCAGATTATCGGGACTAGCGGGAGGTCTAGAGGGTCGTAATGAGCAGTTCTTC. This sequence encodes CASRLSGLAGGLEGRNEQFF.

The rearrangement links TRBV7-9 to TRBJ2-7; D not resolved. CDR3 length equals 14 residues. V dropped 4 bases and J dropped 1 base, with 11 bases sitting between them. Germline lookup yields CDR1 SEHNR and CDR2 FQNEAQ (reference sequence). In DNA, the CDR3 is TGTGCCAGCAGCTCATACGACCAGTCCTACGAGCAGTACTTC. Encoded protein: CASSSYDQSYEQYF.

J is TRBJ2-3 and V is TRBV29-1, with 7 nucleotides matching TRBD2. The germline V gene has CDR1 SQVTM and CDR2 ANQGSEA. V trimming: 1 base; J trimming: 3 bases; junction bases outside the gene matches: 10. This CDR3 spans 16 amino acids. In DNA form, the CDR3 reads TGCAGCGTTGAAGGAATTTTGGCGGGAGCGACAGATACGCAGTATTTT. Translating gives CSVEGILAGATDTQYF.

The V and J genes are TRBV19 and TRBJ2-1; unclear D gene. Trimming took 4 bases from V and 2 from J, leaving 9 bases between them. Per germline, CDR1 LNHDA and CDR2 SQIVND (reference sequence). The length of the CDR3 is 14 residues. CDR3 sequence (DNA): TGTGCCAGTAGTAGGGCCGTTGCCTACAATGAGCAGTTCTTC. It translates to CASSRAVAYNEQFF.